Described below is a single TCR beta chain sequence and its context. These data are taken from a study of blood T cell repertoires in COVID-19. Germline CDR1 and CDR2: MGHDK and SYGVNS. V was cut by 9 bases and J by 1 base, with 15 bases left in between. The CDR3 totals 14 residues. Authors' processing steps: It was from reference gene primer amplification that nucleated cell counts were estimated. Data came from immunoSEQ multiplex PCR; TCRdb stores just in-frame clones and leaves some out. That table gives V, J and clone size, and the DNA gave D and trimming. The sample yields 100,000 to 150,000 clones, nearly 70% seen once.

This chain links TRBV25-1 with TRBJ1-1; D is perhaps TRBD1 (5 bases). Sequencing input: peripheral blood. The TCR originated in a woman in her 70s with acute or convalescent COVID-19. The CDR3 here is CASSYPGENTEAFF. The CDR3, as DNA: TGTGCCAGTAGTTATCCGGGGGAGAACACTGAAGCTTTCTTT. The full variable domain, completed using reference TRBV25-1 and TRBJ1-1, is EADIYQTPRYLVIGTGKKITLECSQTMGHDKMYWYQQDPGMELHLIHYSYGVNSTEKGDLSSESTVSRIRTEHFPLTLESARPSHTSQYLCASSYPGENTEAFFGQGTRLTVV.